This is a list of T cell receptor beta chains from one sample in a study of T cell changes during pregnancy in multiple sclerosis. Here immunoSEQ multiplex PCR was the method, and the copy in TCRdb shows in-frame clones only, minus some. The data contain about 36,000 clones, about nine tenths of them singletons. The specimen was CD8+ T cells from peripheral blood mononuclear cells, collected in the third trimester of pregnancy. The receptor source for this set is a female donor with multiple sclerosis, enrolled in a pregnancy study. The CDR3 runs from the conserved cysteine through the conserved F or W. D genes are given only for firm matches. Size tells how often a clone was seen (once, few, many) or the class of an expanded clone, and some rows leave it out.

DNA: TGTGCCAGCAGCCAGACGGCAGGGTGGAGCACAGATACGCAGTATTTT
CDR3: CASSQTAGWSTDTQYF
D: NA
V: TRBV7-3
size: NA
J: TRBJ2-3

DNA: TGCGCCAGCAGCCAAGGCCAGCGGACCACAGATACGCAGTATTTT
CDR3: CASSQGQRTTDTQYF
D: NA
V: TRBV4-3
size: NA
J: TRBJ2-3

DNA: TGCAGTGCCGGGAACTATGGCTACACCTTC
CDR3: CSAGNYGYTF
D: NA
V: TRBV20-1
size: NA
J: TRBJ1-2

DNA: TGTGCCAGCAGTGATATGACAGGGCCAGACACAGATACGCAGTATTTT
CDR3: CASSDMTGPDTDTQYF
D: TRBD1
V: TRBV6-4
size: NA
J: TRBJ2-3

DNA: TGTGCCAGCAGCTCCACCTACGAGCAGTACTTC
CDR3: CASSSTYEQYF
D: NA
V: TRBV11-2
size: NA
J: TRBJ2-7

DNA: TGTGCCAGCAGTCCAGACCCGGAGGGTGGCTACACCTTC
CDR3: CASSPDPEGGYTF
D: NA
V: TRBV6-5
size: NA
J: TRBJ1-2

DNA: TGCGCCAGCAGCTTGGCGGTGGGGGGGACAGGGTCCTATGGCTACACCTTC
CDR3: CASSLAVGGTGSYGYTF
D: TRBD1
V: TRBV5-1
size: NA
J: TRBJ1-2

DNA: TGCAGCGTTGAACGACTCGACTACACCTTC
CDR3: CSVERLDYTF
D: NA
V: TRBV29-1
size: NA
J: TRBJ1-2

DNA: TGTGCCAGCACCGGACTAGCGGGAGTGCTGATGGGCTCCTACGAGCAGTACTTC
CDR3: CASTGLAGVLMGSYEQYF
D: TRBD2
V: TRBV7-8
size: NA
J: TRBJ2-7

DNA: TGTGCCAGCAGCGTAGACCTAGCGGCTTACAATGAGCAGTTCTTC
CDR3: CASSVDLAAYNEQFF
D: TRBD2
V: TRBV9
size: NA
J: TRBJ2-1

DNA: TGTGCCAGTATTCCGCGGACAGGGGTCGATGAGCAGTTCTTC
CDR3: CASIPRTGVDEQFF
D: TRBD1
V: TRBV19
size: NA
J: TRBJ2-1

DNA: TGTGCCAGCAGCCCCCCCCCGCTGACAGGGGCTGGGGCCAACGTCCTGACTTTC
CDR3: CASSPPPLTGAGANVLTF
D: TRBD1
V: TRBV5-5
size: NA
J: TRBJ2-6

DNA: TGTGCCAGCAGTTACACAGGGGGCGCGTACTATGGCTACACCTTC
CDR3: CASSYTGGAYYGYTF
D: TRBD1
V: TRBV6-5
size: once
J: TRBJ1-2

DNA: TGCGCCAGCAGCCAAGATCTGATTTTACCGGGGGAGCAGTACTTC
CDR3: CASSQDLILPGEQYF
D: NA
V: TRBV4-3
size: NA
J: TRBJ2-7

DNA: TGTGCCATCAGGGGGACTAGCGCGGACTCTGGGGCCAACGTCCTGACTTTC
CDR3: CAIRGTSADSGANVLTF
D: TRBD2
V: TRBV10-3
size: NA
J: TRBJ2-6

DNA: TGTGCCAGCAGTGACTCGATAGGGGTCAATGAGCAGTTCTTC
CDR3: CASSDSIGVNEQFF
D: NA
V: TRBV6-4
size: few
J: TRBJ2-1

DNA: TGTGAAAAAAAGGGGACAGTCCTGTTAAATCAGCCCCAGCATTTT
CDR3: CEKKGTVLLNQPQHF
D: TRBD1
V: TRBV6-1
size: NA
J: TRBJ1-5

DNA: TGCGCCAGCAGCAAGGGAGCAGGGGTCGAATTAAACACTGAAGCTTTCTTT
CDR3: CASSKGAGVELNTEAFF
D: NA
V: TRBV5-1
size: NA
J: TRBJ1-1

DNA: TGTGCCAGCAGCTTGTCAGGGGAACACGAGCAGTACTTC
CDR3: CASSLSGEHEQYF
D: NA
V: TRBV5-6
size: once
J: TRBJ2-7

DNA: TGTGCCAGCAGTTATCGGGACAGGGGGAGGGCTTTCTTT
CDR3: CASSYRDRGRAFF
D: TRBD1
V: TRBV6-5
size: NA
J: TRBJ1-1

DNA: TGTGCCACCCGAGGGCGGGGCAATCAGCCCCAGCATTTT
CDR3: CATRGRGNQPQHF
D: NA
V: TRBV6-5
size: NA
J: TRBJ1-5

DNA: TGTGCCAACAACCTAGGAGGGGGCTCCTCCTATGGCTACACCTTC
CDR3: CANNLGGGSSYGYTF
D: TRBD1
V: TRBV7-2
size: NA
J: TRBJ1-2

DNA: TGTGCCAGTAGTAGTCGGAACAGGGAGAATGAAGCTTTCTTT
CDR3: CASSSRNRENEAFF
D: NA
V: TRBV19
size: NA
J: TRBJ1-1

DNA: TGTGCCAGCAGCTTAGGTCACAGCTCTGGAAACACCATATATTTT
CDR3: CASSLGHSSGNTIYF
D: NA
V: TRBV7-2
size: NA
J: TRBJ1-3

DNA: TGTGCCAGCAGCCAAGATTTCAGCGGGGGGGCGGATACGCAGTATTTT
CDR3: CASSQDFSGGADTQYF
D: TRBD2
V: TRBV4-2
size: NA
J: TRBJ2-3

DNA: TGTGCCAGCAGCCCCAAGGGGGGGGTCTACAATGAGCAGTTCTTC
CDR3: CASSPKGGVYNEQFF
D: NA
V: TRBV7-9
size: NA
J: TRBJ2-1

DNA: TGTGCCTGGAGAGAAGGGACAGGGGTAAAATGGGGTTCACCCCTCCACTTT
CDR3: CAWREGTGVKWGSPLHF
D: TRBD1
V: TRBV30
size: few
J: TRBJ1-6

DNA: TGTGCCAGCAGCTTGAGACAGGGGACAGATACGCAGTATTTT
CDR3: CASSLRQGTDTQYF
D: TRBD1
V: TRBV5-4
size: NA
J: TRBJ2-3

DNA: TGTGCCTGGACACCGGGAACGAGCTCTGGAAACACCATATATTTT
CDR3: CAWTPGTSSGNTIYF
D: NA
V: TRBV30
size: NA
J: TRBJ1-3

DNA: TGTGCCAGCAGTTACAGCGGGGGTGGCGGCTACACCTTC
CDR3: CASSYSGGGGYTF
D: NA
V: TRBV6-5
size: NA
J: TRBJ1-2

DNA: TGTGCCAGCAGTGGGACAAGGGGTCATGGCTACACCTTC
CDR3: CASSGTRGHGYTF
D: NA
V: TRBV6-5
size: NA
J: TRBJ1-2